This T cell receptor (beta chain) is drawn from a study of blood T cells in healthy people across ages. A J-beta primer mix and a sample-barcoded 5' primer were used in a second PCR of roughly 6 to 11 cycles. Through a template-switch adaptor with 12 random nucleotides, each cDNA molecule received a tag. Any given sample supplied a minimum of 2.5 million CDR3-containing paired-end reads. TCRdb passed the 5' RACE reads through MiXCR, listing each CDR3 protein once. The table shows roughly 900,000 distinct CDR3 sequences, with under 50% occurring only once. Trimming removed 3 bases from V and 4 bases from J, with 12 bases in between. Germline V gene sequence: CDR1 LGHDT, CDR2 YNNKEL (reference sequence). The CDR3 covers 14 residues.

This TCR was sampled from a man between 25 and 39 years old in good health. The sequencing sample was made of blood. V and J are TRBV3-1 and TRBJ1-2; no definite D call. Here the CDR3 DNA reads TGTGCCAGCAGCCAGAGGTCGGGTGTCTATGGCTACACCTTC. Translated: CASSQRSGVYGYTF.